This T cell receptor (beta chain) is from a study of beta chain features in type 1 diabetes. What was sequenced were expressed TCRB transcripts, since all of the isolated RNA had been reverse transcribed. The method was immunoSEQ multiplex PCR; TCRdb's version includes in-frame clones alone and lacks a portion of them. This sample has hundreds of thousands of clones; around a sixth occur once, and the top ten carry 0.02% to 0.025%. This clone occurred a few times. CDR3 length equals 12 residues. Deletions cut 7 bases from V and 1 base from J, with 7 bases between. Per germline, CDR1 MNHNS and CDR2 SASEGT.

This TCR came from a woman aged 18-29 years in good health. Sequenced input: naive CD4+ T cells from blood. The chain is built from TRBV6-1 and TRBJ2-5, with a possible D match to TRBD2 (6 bases). The chain's CDR3 is CASTGGQETQYF. The CDR3 coding sequence is TGTGCCAGCACCGGGGGCCAAGAGACCCAGTACTTC.